This TCR beta chain was observed in a study of shared clonotypes between healthy human individuals. About the study: The plates for each donor numbered three CD4 naive, three CD4 memory, two CD8 naive and one CD8 memory.

Naive-designated CD8 cells lacked CD45RO, were positively enriched for CCR7, and omitted terminally differentiated effector memory CD45RA+ cells. Germline loops: CDR1 MNHEY, CDR2 SVGAGI. The CDR3 length is 15 residues. V was trimmed by 2 bases and J by 5 bases, leaving 16 bases between them. As for this clone: Its target is unknown.

Authors' processing steps: Junction-only sequences without quality scores were provided by ImmunoSEQ, so filtering was different. Assay used: immunoSEQ multiplex PCR; TCRdb lists only in-frame clones, some missing. From that table come the V and J calls and clone size; the DNA was used to work out D and trimming. The sample lists around 2,000,000 clones; approximately 95% were seen once. Regarding the study as a whole: In contrast to clonotypes shared by all four donors, non-shared clonotypes had lower generation probabilities.

The chain links TRBV6-5 to TRBJ2-7, with D maybe TRBD1 (5 bases). The clonotype comes from a man in his late teens or twenties in good health. The sequencing input was naive CD8+ T cells sorted from blood. The CDR3 DNA follows: TGTGCCAGCAGTTACGGGTGGGGCTTTGACAACGAGCAGTACTTC. Translated: CASSYGWGFDNEQYF.